The rows below give T cell receptor beta chains drawn from one sample of a study of blood T cell repertoires in COVID-19. TCRdb's table, derived via immunoSEQ multiplex PCR, lists solely in-frame clones and lacks some. The sample includes some 350,000 clones, roughly 87% of them seen just once. The specimen was PBMCs or T cells enriched from blood (not recorded which). Every receptor here comes from a young woman who had recovered from COVID-19. The CDR3 runs from the conserved cysteine through the conserved F or W.

TRBV14 CASGRQGYGEQYF
TRBV24-1 CATSDHTGTQETQYF
TRBV29-1 CSVGGTGGNQPQHF
TRBV7-2 CASSFGDRNYEQYF
TRBV6-2/TRBV6-3 CASSYRNQPQHF
TRBV28 CASRRFLEAEKLFF
TRBV6-5 CASRRTGQNQPQHF
TRBV5-1 CASSEETDTQYF
TRBV11-2 CASSLVSGSRYGYTF
TRBV27 CASSSRQGTGAFF
TRBV5-6 CASSPWDTLNYGYTF
TRBV13 CASRIARDRGLPNEKLFF
TRBV10-1 CASSEGQNYNEQFF
TRBV5-1 CASSLLSGDSYNEQFF
TRBV3-1/TRBV3-2 CASSMDISNQPQHF